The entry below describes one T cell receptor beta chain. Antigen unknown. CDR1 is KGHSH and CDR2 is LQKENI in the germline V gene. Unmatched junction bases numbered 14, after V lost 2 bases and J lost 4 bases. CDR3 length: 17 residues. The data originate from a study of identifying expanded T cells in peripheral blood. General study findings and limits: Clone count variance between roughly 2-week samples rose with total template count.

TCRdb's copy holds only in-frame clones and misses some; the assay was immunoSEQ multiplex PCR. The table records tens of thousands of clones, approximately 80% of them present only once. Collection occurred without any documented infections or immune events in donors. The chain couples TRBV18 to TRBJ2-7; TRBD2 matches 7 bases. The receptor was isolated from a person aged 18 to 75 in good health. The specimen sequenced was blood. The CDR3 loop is CASSPSGRGRRSYEQYV. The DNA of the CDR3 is TGTGCCAGCTCACCATCGGGGAGGGGCCGAAGATCATACGAGCAGTACGTC.